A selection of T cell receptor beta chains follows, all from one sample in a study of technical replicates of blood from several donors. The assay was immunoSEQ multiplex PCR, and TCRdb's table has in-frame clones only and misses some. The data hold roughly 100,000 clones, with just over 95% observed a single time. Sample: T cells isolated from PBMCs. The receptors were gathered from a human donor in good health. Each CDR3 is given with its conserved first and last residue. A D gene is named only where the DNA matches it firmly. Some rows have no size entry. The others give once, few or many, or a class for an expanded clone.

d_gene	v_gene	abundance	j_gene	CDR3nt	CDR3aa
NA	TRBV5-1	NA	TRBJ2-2	TGCGCCAGCGGACACCGAACCGGGGAGCTGTTTTTT	CASGHRTGELFF
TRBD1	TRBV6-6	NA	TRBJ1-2	TGTGCCAGCAGCGAGACAGGGGGTGTGGGAATTGATGGCTACACCTTC	CASSETGGVGIDGYTF
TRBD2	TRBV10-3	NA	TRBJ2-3	TGTGCCACGACTAGCGGGAGTTTCGGTTCAGATACGCAGTATTTT	CATTSGSFGSDTQYF
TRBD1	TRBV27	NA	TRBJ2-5	TGTGCCAGCAGTAGATATTCCCGGGACAGGTCATCCGAGACCCAGTACTTC	CASSRYSRDRSSETQYF
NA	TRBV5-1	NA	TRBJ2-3	TGCGCCAGCAGCTGGAGCGCCGTTGCCCCCACAGATACGCAGTATTTT	CASSWSAVAPTDTQYF
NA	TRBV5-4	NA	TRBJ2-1	TGTGCCAGCAGCACCGACTCCAGGGAACATGAGCAGTTCTTC	CASSTDSREHEQFF
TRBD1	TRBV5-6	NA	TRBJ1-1	TGTGCCAGCAGCCGCCGGGACAGGTTTTTCCCTGAAGCTTTCTTT	CASSRRDRFFPEAFF
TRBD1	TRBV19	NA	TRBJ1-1	TGTGCCAGTAGTGTCGGACAGGGGATGACTGAAGCTTTCTTT	CASSVGQGMTEAFF
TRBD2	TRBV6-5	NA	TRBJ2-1	TGTGCCAGCAGTTACTCGGGACTAGCGGAGAACAATGAGCAGTTCTTC	CASSYSGLAENNEQFF
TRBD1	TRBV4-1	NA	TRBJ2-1	TGCGCCAGCAGCCAACCGGGACAGGGGTCTCATGAGCAGTTCTTC	CASSQPGQGSHEQFF
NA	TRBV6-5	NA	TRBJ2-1	TGTGCCAGCAGTTACTCGATTCTAGCTAGAAATGAGCAGTTCTTC	CASSYSILARNEQFF
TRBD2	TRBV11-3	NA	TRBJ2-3	TGTGCCAGCAGCTTAGGAGGTCTAGCGGGAACCACAGATACGCAGTATTTT	CASSLGGLAGTTDTQYF
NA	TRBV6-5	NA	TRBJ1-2	TGTGCCAGCGCCGCGCCTATGAATACTAACTATGGCTACACCTTC	CASAAPMNTNYGYTF
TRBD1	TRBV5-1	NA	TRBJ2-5	TGCGCCAGCAGCTCCAACCGACAGGGGACTGGAGAGACCCAGTACTTC	CASSSNRQGTGETQYF
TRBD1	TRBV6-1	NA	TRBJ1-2	TGTGCCAGCAGTGAGACGGACAGGGAATATGGCTACACCTTC	CASSETDREYGYTF
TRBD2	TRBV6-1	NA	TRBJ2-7	TGTGCCAGCAGTGAATCAGGGGTCCCACTCGCGGGAGGTACCTACGAGCAGTACTTC	CASSESGVPLAGGTYEQYF
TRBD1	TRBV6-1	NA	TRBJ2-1	TGTGCCAGCAGTGCGGGACAGGGGCCCTACTCCTACAATGAGCAGTTCTTC	CASSAGQGPYSYNEQFF
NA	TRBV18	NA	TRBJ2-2	TGTGCCAGCTCACCACCGAAGACAAGGAACACCGGGGAGCTGTTTTTT	CASSPPKTRNTGELFF
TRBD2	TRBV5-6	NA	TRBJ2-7	TGTGCCAGCAGTCCCACCCACGGGGAGGGTGGGTACGAGCAGTACTTC	CASSPTHGEGGYEQYF
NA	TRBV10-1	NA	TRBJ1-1	TGCGCCAGCAGTGAGTCGACTGTTATGAACACTGAAGCTTTCTTT	CASSESTVMNTEAFF
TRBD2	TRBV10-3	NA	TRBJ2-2	TGTGCCATCAGCAGGACTAGCGGAAACACTCGAATGGACGGGGAGCTGTTTTTT	CAISRTSGNTRMDGELFF
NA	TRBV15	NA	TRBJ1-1	TGTGCCACCAGCAGAGATTTGATTCAAGAGGACACTGAAGCTTTCTTT	CATSRDLIQEDTEAFF
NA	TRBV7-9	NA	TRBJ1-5	TGTGCCAGCAGCTTAGCGGGTTTGGCGGGAAATCAGCCCCAGCATTTT	CASSLAGLAGNQPQHF
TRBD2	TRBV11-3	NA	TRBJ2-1	TGTGCCAGCCCGGGGGGGACTAGCGGGATCCGGACGTTACAGAATGAGCAGTTCTTC	CASPGGTSGIRTLQNEQFF
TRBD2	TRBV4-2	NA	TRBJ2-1	TGTGCCAGCAGCCAAGATCGGTGGGGGACTAGTGGGGCCAATGAGCAGTTCTTC	CASSQDRWGTSGANEQFF
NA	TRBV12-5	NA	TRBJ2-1	TGTGCTAGTGGTTTCGCCTTAGAGCGGCGCTCCTACAATGAGCAGTTCTTC	CASGFALERRSYNEQFF
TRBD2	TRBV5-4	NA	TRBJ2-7	TGTGCCAGCAGCCCTAGCGGGAGCTCCTACGAGCAGTACTTC	CASSPSGSSYEQYF
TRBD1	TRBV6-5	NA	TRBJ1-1	TGTGCCAGCAGTACCACAGGGGTCACTGAAGCTTTCTTT	CASSTTGVTEAFF
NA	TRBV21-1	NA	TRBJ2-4	TGTGCCAGCAGCAAAGCGAGGGATGGCCAAATGGACATTCAGTACTTC	CASSKARDGQMDIQYF
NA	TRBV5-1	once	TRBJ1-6	TGCGCCAGCAGCTTAGAGGGACATGGTAATTCACCCCTCCACTTT	CASSLEGHGNSPLHF
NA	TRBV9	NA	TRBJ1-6	TGTGCCAGCAGCGTAACTCGAGAATCACCCCTCCACTTT	CASSVTRESPLHF
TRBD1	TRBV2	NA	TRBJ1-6	TGTGCCACCGGGGACAGGGGTAATTCACCCCTCCACTTT	CATGDRGNSPLHF
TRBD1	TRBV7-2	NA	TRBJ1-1	TGTGCCAGCAGCTTGACGGGGACAGCCAACACTGAAGCTTTCTTT	CASSLTGTANTEAFF
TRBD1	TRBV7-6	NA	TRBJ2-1	TGTGCCAGCAGCAATCCGGGACAGGGGGTGATGGGTGAGCAGTTCTTC	CASSNPGQGVMGEQFF
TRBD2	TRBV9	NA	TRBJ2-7	TGTGCCAGCAGCGCTAGCGGTTTCGACTACGAGCAGTACTTC	CASSASGFDYEQYF
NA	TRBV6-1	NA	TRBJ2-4	TGTGCCAGCAGTGACGGGGAACAGGGCACCCCCTTCCTAGCCAAAAACATTCAGTACTTC	CASSDGEQGTPFLAKNIQYF
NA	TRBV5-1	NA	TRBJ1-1	TGCGCCAGCAGCTTGGGACAGATAAGCGCCACTGAAGCTTTCTTT	CASSLGQISATEAFF
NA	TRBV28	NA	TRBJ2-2	TGTGCCAGCAGGGTAACAGGGAGCACCGGGGAGCTGTTTTTT	CASRVTGSTGELFF
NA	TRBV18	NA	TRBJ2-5	TGTGCCAGCTCACTTCGGACTATTCAAGAGACCCAGTACTTC	CASSLRTIQETQYF
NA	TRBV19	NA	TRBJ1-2	TGTGCCAGTAGGGCGGGATACCACTATGGCTACACCTTC	CASRAGYHYGYTF
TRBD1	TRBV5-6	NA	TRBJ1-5	TGTGCCAGCAGCTTGCGTCGACAGGGGCCCAATCAGCCCCAGCATTTT	CASSLRRQGPNQPQHF
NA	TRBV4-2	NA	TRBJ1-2	TGTGCCAGCAGCCGGGAACCGGACGGGGACTATGGCTACACCTTC	CASSREPDGDYGYTF
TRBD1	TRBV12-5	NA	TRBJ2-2	TGTGCTAGTGCCGGACAGGGGGTAAACGGGGAGCTGTTTTTT	CASAGQGVNGELFF
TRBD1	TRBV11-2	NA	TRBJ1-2	TGTGCCAGCAGCTTGACAGGGGGTTTTGACTATGGCTACACCTTC	CASSLTGGFDYGYTF
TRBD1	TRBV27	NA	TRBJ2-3	TGTGCCAGCGGCAACGGACAGGATTACACAGATACGCAGTATTTT	CASGNGQDYTDTQYF
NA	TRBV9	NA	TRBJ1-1	TGTGCCAGCAGCGGTTATTCCACTGAAGCTTTCTTT	CASSGYSTEAFF
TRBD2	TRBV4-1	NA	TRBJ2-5	TGCGCCAGCAGTCTCGGGGGGGCCTGGGGGGAGACCCAGTACTTC	CASSLGGAWGETQYF
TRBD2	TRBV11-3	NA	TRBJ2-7	TGTGCCAGCAGCTCTCGACTAGCGGGCTCCTACGAGCAGTACTTC	CASSSRLAGSYEQYF
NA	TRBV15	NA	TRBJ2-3	TGTGCCACCAGCAGAGGGGGGGGCTACACAGATACGCAGTATTTT	CATSRGGGYTDTQYF
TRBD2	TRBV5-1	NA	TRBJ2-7	TGCGCCAGCAGCTTGTGGGGGGTAGCAAGCGGGAGTTACGAGCAGTACTTC	CASSLWGVASGSYEQYF
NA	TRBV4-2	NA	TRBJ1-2	TGTGCCAGCAGCCCCGATGGCCTTCCATCCGGCTACACCTTC	CASSPDGLPSGYTF
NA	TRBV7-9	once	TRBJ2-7	TGTGCCAGCAGCGTGGTCGGGAGCGAGTCCTACGAGCAGTACTTC	CASSVVGSESYEQYF
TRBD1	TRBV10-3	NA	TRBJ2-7	TGTGCCATCAGTGAGGGACAGGGGAAAATAAACGAGCAGTACTTC	CAISEGQGKINEQYF